This is a list of T cell receptor beta chains from one sample in a study of T cells in Graves' hyperthyroidism and ophthalmopathy. TCRdb analysed the multiplex PCR reads with MiXCR anew, one entry per CDR3 protein. This table holds some 380,000 distinct CDR3 sequences, 13% found once. The specimen was blood. The origin of the receptors is a man aged 25-45 years with Graves' hyperthyroidism that later progressed to Graves' ophthalmopathy. Both conserved end residues are part of each CDR3. Each record gives: V gene, D gene, clone size, J gene, CDR3 length, CDR3 protein, CDR3 DNA. D genes are given only for firm matches. Size is omitted from some rows. Given values are once, few, many or a class for expanded clones.

TRBV5-7,TRBD1,.,TRBJ1-1,14,CASIQGARSTEAFF,TGTGCCAGCATCCAGGGGGCCCGTTCCACTGAAGCTTTCTTT
TRBV20-1,.,.,TRBJ2-5,13,CSARDRIQETQYF,TGCAGTGCTAGAGACCGGATCCAAGAGACCCAGTACTTC
TRBV14,.,many,TRBJ2-3,18,CASSQEPRLPRFTDTQYF,TGTGCCAGCAGCCAAGAACCGAGACTCCCCCGCTTCACAGATACGCAGTATTTT
TRBV6-5,.,.,TRBJ1-1,14,CASSYGAENTEAFF,TGTGCCAGCAGTTACGGGGCGGAGAACACTGAAGCTTTCTTT
TRBV11-2,.,many,TRBJ1-4,15,CASGSWTSPGGKLFF,TGTGCCAGCGGATCCTGGACATCCCCCGGGGGAAAACTGTTTTTT
TRBV5-8,TRBD2,.,TRBJ2-5,14,CASSEPTSIETQYF,TGTGCCAGCAGCGAACCGACTAGCATTGAGACCCAGTACTTC
TRBV15,TRBD2,many,TRBJ2-5,15,CATSRDSGGEETQYF,TGTGCCACCAGCAGAGATAGCGGGGGGGAAGAGACCCAGTACTTC
TRBV12-3/TRBV12-4,TRBD1,few,TRBJ1-2,17,CASSQGGGVPLLYGYTF,TGTGCCAGCAGTCAAGGGGGCGGAGTGCCTCTCCTTTATGGCTACACCTTC
TRBV6-4,TRBD1,few,TRBJ1-4,15,CASSTPGQGDEKLFF,TGTGCCAGCAGTACCCCGGGACAGGGGGATGAAAAACTGTTTTTT
TRBV12-3/TRBV12-4,TRBD2,many,TRBJ2-6,18,CASSPGTSHISGANVLTF,TGTGCCAGCAGTCCCGGGACTAGTCACATCTCTGGGGCCAACGTCCTGACTTTC
TRBV10-1,.,many,TRBJ2-3,14,CASSVDPSTDTQYF,TGCGCCAGCAGTGTCGACCCATCCACAGATACGCAGTATTTT
TRBV18,.,few,TRBJ1-1,16,CASSPWTRYMNTEAFF,TGTGCCAGCTCACCCTGGACTAGATACATGAACACTGAAGCTTTCTTT
TRBV11-2,TRBD2,few,TRBJ2-1,18,CASSPNQNSGGNYNEQFF,TGTGCCAGCAGCCCCAACCAGAATAGCGGGGGGAATTACAATGAGCAGTTCTTC
TRBV7-9,TRBD1,many,TRBJ1-4,17,CASSLLGTGTANEKLFF,TGTGCCAGCAGCTTACTAGGGACAGGGACGGCTAATGAAAAACTGTTTTTT
TRBV6-1,TRBD1,few,TRBJ1-1,15,CASSVRQGFETEAFF,TGTGCCAGCAGTGTTCGACAGGGCTTCGAGACTGAAGCTTTCTTT
TRBV7-2,TRBD2,many,TRBJ2-5,15,CASSLLAGRQETQYF,TGTGCCAGCAGCTTACTAGCGGGGAGGCAAGAGACCCAGTACTTC
TRBV5-5,TRBD1,few,TRBJ1-2,14,CASSLEGQGLGYTF,TGTGCCAGCAGCTTGGAGGGACAGGGTCTTGGCTACACCTTC
TRBV11-3,TRBD2,many,TRBJ2-1,14,CASSTSEGPDGQFF,TGTGCCAGCAGTACTAGCGAGGGCCCCGACGGGCAGTTCTTC
TRBV15,.,many,TRBJ2-7,15,CATSRDFDATTLQYF,TGTGCCACCAGCAGAGATTTCGACGCGACGACGTTGCAGTACTTC
TRBV30,TRBD1,.,TRBJ1-5,15,CAWSDSDRSNQPQHF,TGTGCCTGGAGCGACTCGGACAGGTCCAATCAGCCCCAGCATTTT
TRBV28,.,many,TRBJ1-2,12,CASSLWLYGYTF,TGTGCCAGCAGTTTATGGCTGTATGGCTACACCTTC
TRBV7-9,.,.,TRBJ1-6,14,CASSLGTGEAPLHF,TGTGCCAGCAGCTTAGGGACGGGCGAAGCACCCCTCCACTTT
TRBV12-3/TRBV12-4,.,.,TRBJ2-7,14,CASSPGHLDYEQYF,TGTGCCAGCAGTCCCGGACACCTGGACTACGAGCAGTACTTC
TRBV3-1,.,many,TRBJ1-2,15,CASSKLKRGAYGYTF,TGTGCCAGCAGCAAACTCAAGCGTGGGGCCTATGGCTACACCTTC
TRBV9,.,few,TRBJ1-2,12,CASQDSLYGYTF,TGTGCCAGCCAGGACAGCCTCTATGGCTACACCTTC
TRBV12-5,TRBD1,.,TRBJ1-1,14,CASGPPLGGFEAFF,TGTGCTAGTGGCCCGCCTCTAGGGGGCTTTGAAGCTTTCTTT
TRBV20-1,.,many,TRBJ2-3,15,CSAMGTGEITDTQYF,TGCAGTGCTATGGGCACAGGCGAAATCACAGATACGCAGTATTTT
TRBV28,TRBD1,many,TRBJ2-7,16,CASSSPGQGVSYEQYF,TGTGCCAGCAGTTCACCGGGACAGGGGGTCTCCTACGAGCAGTACTTC
TRBV24-1,.,.,TRBJ2-5,14,CATSDRLSQETQYF,TGTGCCACCAGTGATCGACTGTCCCAAGAGACCCAGTACTTC
TRBV12-5,.,few,TRBJ1-5,16,CASGLFKQVYDQPQHF,TGTGCTAGTGGTTTGTTCAAACAGGTATACGATCAGCCCCAGCATTTT
TRBV2,.,few,TRBJ1-5,12,CASDPRGGPQHF,TGTGCCAGCGACCCTCGGGGGGGGCCCCAGCATTTT
TRBV6-1,.,.,TRBJ1-3,17,CASSEGAYRVSGNTIYF,TGTGCCAGCAGTGAAGGGGCGTACAGGGTATCTGGAAACACCATATATTTT
TRBV12-3/TRBV12-4,.,.,TRBJ2-7,13,CASSFGHPLEQYF,TGTGCCAGCAGTTTCGGACACCCTCTGGAGCAGTACTTC
TRBV7-2,.,few,TRBJ1-5,14,CASSLGIENQPQHF,TGTGCCAGCAGCTTAGGGATCGAGAACCAGCCCCAGCATTTT
TRBV5-5,.,.,TRBJ2-3,15,CASSPSRTSTDTQYF,TGTGCCAGCAGCCCCAGCCGAACTAGCACAGATACGCAGTATTTT
TRBV30,.,.,TRBJ2-5,13,CAWSTGTQETQYF,TGTGCCTGGAGTACTGGGACCCAAGAGACCCAGTACTTC
TRBV4-2,.,.,TRBJ2-1,15,CASSQVPSIDNEQFF,TGTGCCAGCAGCCAAGTTCCATCGATCGACAATGAGCAGTTCTTC
TRBV27,TRBD1,many,TRBJ1-1,14,CASSLQGAVTEAFF,TGTGCCAGCAGTTTACAGGGGGCGGTCACTGAAGCTTTCTTT
TRBV3-1,TRBD1,.,TRBJ2-7,14,CASSQVGQGNEQYF,TGTGCCAGCAGCCAAGTCGGACAGGGGAACGAGCAGTACTTC
TRBV2,.,many,TRBJ1-2,14,CASSRNPDGYGYTF,TGTGCCAGCAGTAGAAATCCCGACGGTTATGGCTACACCTTC
TRBV6-2/TRBV6-3,.,.,TRBJ2-2,14,CASSYSKITGELFF,TGTGCCAGCAGTTACTCTAAGATCACCGGGGAGCTGTTTTTT
TRBV28,TRBD2,many,TRBJ2-7,14,CASRAGGLTYEQYF,TGTGCCAGCAGGGCGGGGGGACTCACGTACGAGCAGTACTTC
TRBV11-2,TRBD1,few,TRBJ2-7,19,CASSLGITGGIHLTYEQYF,TGTGCCAGCAGCTTAGGAATTACAGGGGGCATCCATCTAACCTACGAGCAGTACTTC
TRBV20-1,TRBD1,.,TRBJ1-2,14,CSAPPLGQGYGYTF,TGCAGTGCTCCTCCCCTCGGACAGGGCTACGGCTACACCTTC
TRBV6-1,.,.,TRBJ2-3,15,CASSEGNRGTDTQYF,TGTGCCAGCAGTGAAGGTAATAGGGGAACAGATACGCAGTATTTT
TRBV18,.,many,TRBJ1-2,14,CASSPNLDNYGYTF,TGTGCCAGCTCACCGAATCTGGATAACTATGGCTACACCTTC
TRBV5-6,.,many,TRBJ2-5,12,CASSHMAETQYF,TGTGCCAGCAGCCATATGGCAGAGACCCAGTACTTC
TRBV12-5,.,many,TRBJ1-1,13,CASATPFSTEAFF,TGTGCTAGTGCTACACCCTTTAGCACTGAAGCTTTCTTT
TRBV4-1,.,few,TRBJ2-3,17,CASSQDIIGGITDTQYF,TGCGCCAGCAGCCAAGATATTATCGGAGGGATCACAGATACGCAGTATTTT
TRBV10-3,TRBD2,.,TRBJ2-3,14,CAIRRTSRTDTQYF,TGTGCCATCAGGAGGACTAGCAGGACAGATACGCAGTATTTT
TRBV12-5,TRBD1,.,TRBJ2-1,13,CASGDRGVNEQFF,TGTGCTAGTGGGGACAGGGGAGTTAATGAGCAGTTCTTC
TRBV12-3/TRBV12-4,.,many,TRBJ2-1,16,CASSSGDRSPHNEQFF,TGTGCCAGCAGTTCAGGAGACAGGTCTCCTCACAATGAGCAGTTCTTC
TRBV20-1,TRBD1,many,TRBJ1-1,14,CSARDGTVNTEAFF,TGCAGTGCTAGAGACGGGACAGTGAACACTGAAGCTTTCTTT